This record covers a single T cell receptor beta chain. Per the original data handling: The assay estimated nucleated cells by amplifying reference gene primers. Method: immunoSEQ multiplex PCR; TCRdb's copy keeps in-frame clones and lacks some. V, J and clone size derive from that table, while D and trimming were established from the DNA sequence. The sample records more than 200,000 clones, around 82% being singletons. The sample belongs to a study of blood T cell repertoires in COVID-19. The overall study: Acute-phase and convalescent COVID-19 samples originated in the United States, Italy and Spain.

The ends lost 4 bases at V and 5 bases at J; junction bases unmatched: 8. From germline, CDR1 is SGHNT and CDR2 YYREEE (reference sequence). The CDR3 consists of 14 residues. This sequence joins TRBV5-4 and TRBJ2-7; 8 positions agree with TRBD1. This TCR came from a man aged 45-65 years with active or convalescent COVID-19. The sequenced sample was peripheral blood. The CDR3 region is CASSDRTGFHEQYF. CDR3 nucleotides: TGTGCCAGCAGCGACCGGACAGGGTTTCACGAGCAGTACTTC.